A single sample gave rise to the 32 T cell receptor beta chains below, sequenced in a study of cytomegalovirus exposure and HLA in healthy donors. Clones were read by immunoSEQ multiplex PCR, and TCRdb kept only the in-frame ones, dropping some. Among tens of thousands of clones listed, approximately 93% were seen once. The sequenced material came from PBMCs. The receptors originated from a woman in her twenties or thirties in good health and CMV-seronegative.

The chain has TRBV27 and TRBJ2-5, with 8 bases identical to TRBD1. CDR1 is MNHEY, CDR2 SMNVEV, per germline (reference sequence). The CDR3 length is 15 residues. With 3 bases clipped from V and 4 bases from J, the junction kept 7 bases outside the gene matches. CDR3 loop: CASSFQGAPGETQYF. The CDR3 coding sequence is TGTGCCAGCAGTTTTCAGGGGGCGCCGGGAGAGACCCAGTACTTC.

This chain links TRBV7-9 with TRBJ2-7; a possible D gene is TRBD2 (6 bases). CDR1 is SEHNR and CDR2 is FQNEAQ in the germline V gene (reference sequence). V lost 7 bases and J 1 base, leaving 14 bases between the germline ends. The CDR3 sequence is 14 residues long. CDR3 bases: TGTGCCAGCAAAATTTCGGGGGTTTCCTACGAGCAGTACTTC. Protein: CASKISGVSYEQYF.

CDR3 residues: CASSRDPQGEGGELFF. CDR3 DNA: TGTGCCAGCAGTCGAGACCCGCAGGGTGAAGGCGGGGAGCTGTTTTTT. V is TRBV6-4 and J is TRBJ2-2; D may be TRBD1 (5 bases). In germline, CDR1 is MRHNA, CDR2 SNTAGT. The CDR3 length is 16 residues. V was shortened by 5 bases and J by 7 bases, with 20 bases between the two germline ends.

The rearrangement joins TRBV11-2 to TRBJ2-7; D gene ambiguous. CDR3 length: 14 residues. Trimming shortened V by 1 base and J by 4 bases, and 11 bases separated the two germline ends. The V gene's germline CDR1 is SGHAT and CDR2 FQNNGV. Written as DNA, the CDR3 is TGTGCCAGCAGCTTAGTCGGTAGCAAATACGAGCAGTACTTC. Its translation: CASSLVGSKYEQYF.

The V gene is TRBV4-1, the J gene TRBJ2-7, with 7 bases lining up with TRBD2. Losses at the gene ends were 0 bases for V and 4 bases for J; bases not matched to a gene: 9. This CDR3 is 16 amino acids long. The germline V gene has CDR1 MGHRA and CDR2 YSYEKL. CDR3 sequence: CASSQESSGKWYEQYF. The CDR3 DNA is TGCGCCAGCAGCCAAGAGTCCAGCGGGAAATGGTACGAGCAGTACTTC.

The rearrangement uses TRBV7-2 and TRBJ1-1, with D unclear. CDR3 length: 14 amino acids. CDR1 is SGHTA, CDR2 FQGNSA, per germline. Trimming left V 5 bases short and J 1 base short, with 11 bases between. The chain's CDR3 is CASSPTARNTEAFF. DNA of the CDR3: TGTGCCAGCAGCCCCACCGCGCGGAACACTGAAGCTTTCTTT.

The chain is built from TRBV19 and TRBJ1-1; D not certain. The V gene's germline CDR1 is LNHDA and CDR2 SQIVND (reference sequence). The CDR3 is 13 amino acids. Trimming left V 3 bases short and J 3 bases short, with 8 bases between. CDR3 region: CASSILEDTEAFF. Written as DNA, the CDR3 is TGTGCCAGTAGTATTCTTGAGGACACTGAAGCTTTCTTT. Together with reference TRBV19 and TRBJ1-1, the CDR3 gives the full variable domain: DGGITQSPKYLFRKEGQNVTLSCEQNLNHDAMYWYRQDPGQGLRLIYYSQIVNDFQKGDIAEGYSVSREKKESFPLTVTSAQKNPTAFYLCASSILEDTEAFFGQGTRLTVV.

This chain uses TRBV13 with TRBJ2-2; 13 bases line up with TRBD2. Per germline, CDR1 PRHDT and CDR2 FYEKMQ (reference sequence). CDR3 size: 16 residues. V trimming: 5 bases; J trimming: 5 bases; junction bases outside the gene matches: 5. CDR3: CASSPRTSGGTGELFF. The DNA of the CDR3 is TGTGCCAGCAGCCCTCGGACTAGCGGGGGAACCGGGGAGCTGTTTTTT.

This clone was seen once. This chain joins TRBV10-3 and TRBJ1-1; D possibly corresponds to TRBD1 (6 bases). CDR1 and CDR2 from the germline V gene are ENHRY and SYGVKD. The V end lost 0 bases, the J end lost 3 bases, and 11 bases lay between the germline ends. There are 15 residues in the CDR3. CDR3 sequence reads: CAISESKEGDTEAFF. The CDR3 DNA reads TGTGCCATCAGTGAGTCGAAAGAGGGGGACACTGAAGCTTTCTTT.

The rearrangement uses TRBV18 and TRBJ2-3; TRBD2 agrees at 7 bases. The V and J ends lost 2 bases and 0 bases, in that order; junction bases with no gene match: 5. Germline V gene data show CDR1 as KGHSH and CDR2 as LQKENI. This CDR3 is built from 16 residues. The CDR3 nucleotides read TGTGCCAGCTCACCAGGGAGGGAGCGGAGCACAGATACGCAGTATTTT. Translated: CASSPGRERSTDTQYF.

The chain joins TRBV5-1 to TRBJ1-5; D unresolved. Per the germline V gene, CDR1 is SGHRS and CDR2 is YFSETQ. Trimming took off 1 base at V and 6 bases at J, with 11 bases between the two ends. The CDR3 consists of 14 residues. The CDR3 DNA is TGCGCCAGCAGCTTGACATCGGGTTTTCAGCCCCAGCATTTT. Protein sequence: CASSLTSGFQPQHF.

The V and J genes are TRBV9 and TRBJ2-3, with 12 bases matching TRBD2. Trimming at V came to 0 bases and at J to 1 base, leaving 0 bases not matched to a gene. CDR3 length: 16 residues. CDR1 is SGDLS, CDR2 YYNGEE, per germline. CDR3 amino acids: CASSVGTSGGTDTQYF. The CDR3 DNA reads TGTGCCAGCAGCGTAGGGACTAGCGGGGGCACAGATACGCAGTATTTT.

The chain has TRBV7-9 and TRBJ2-3, with D maybe TRBD2 (6 bases). Germline CDR1 SEHNR, CDR2 FQNEAQ (reference sequence). CDR3 size: 15 residues. V was shortened by 5 bases and J by 1 base, with 13 bases between the two germline ends. The CDR3 DNA reads as TGTGCCAGCAGCCCCCCCACGGGGGGCACAGATACGCAGTATTTT. Translated: CASSPPTGGTDTQYF.

CDR3 loop: CASSLGQGVNQPQHF. The CDR3 DNA reads TGTGCCAGCAGCTTAGGACAGGGTGTCAATCAGCCCCAGCATTTT. The J gene is TRBJ1-5, the V gene TRBV7-2; 7 bases are a match to TRBD1. The CDR3 has 15 amino acids. V was pared by 1 base and J by 3 bases, with 3 bases of the junction left unmatched. Looked up from germline, CDR1 is SGHTA and CDR2 is FQGNSA.

Here the CDR3 reads CASIGVGGQGDSGANVLTF. Here the CDR3 DNA reads TGTGCCAGCATCGGGGTAGGGGGACAGGGCGACTCTGGGGCCAACGTCCTGACTTTC. V and J are TRBV11-2 and TRBJ2-6; TRBD1 agrees at 9 bases. V was clipped by 7 bases and J by 0 bases; unmatched bases: 13. This CDR3 region has 19 residues. Germline V gives CDR1 SGHAT, CDR2 FQNNGV.

This sequence joins TRBV19 and TRBJ1-5; weak D call: TRBD1 (6 bases). In germline, CDR1 is LNHDA, CDR2 SQIVND (reference sequence). The V and J ends lost 5 bases and 4 bases respectively, with 9 bases between them. The CDR3 has 13 residues. In DNA form, the CDR3 reads TGTGCCAGTAGTTCAGGGACAAATCAGCCCCAGCATTTT. Its translation is CASSSGTNQPQHF. Drawing the rest from reference TRBV19 and TRBJ1-5, the complete variable domain is DGGITQSPKYLFRKEGQNVTLSCEQNLNHDAMYWYRQDPGQGLRLIYYSQIVNDFQKGDIAEGYSVSREKKESFPLTVTSAQKNPTAFYLCASSSGTNQPQHFGDGTRLSIL.

This chain connects TRBV14 to TRBJ2-2; TRBD2 agrees at 15 bases. Unmatched junction bases numbered 3, after V lost 2 bases and J lost 5 bases. The germline V gene encodes CDR1 SGHDN and CDR2 FVKESK. The CDR3 sequence is 17 residues long. CDR3 nucleotide sequence: TGTGCCAGCAGCCAAAGGACTAGCGGGAGGGGTACCGGGGAGCTGTTTTTT. Encoded protein: CASSQRTSGRGTGELFF.

This rearrangement joins TRBV7-3 to TRBJ1-1; a possible D gene is TRBD1 (6 bases). The germline V and J ends were trimmed by 5 bases and 1 base, with 11 bases remaining between them. CDR1 is SGHTA, CDR2 FQGTGA, per germline. The CDR3 consists of 14 residues. The CDR3 reads CASSAGVSNTEAFF. The CDR3 nucleotides read TGTGCCAGCAGCGCAGGGGTTTCGAACACTGAAGCTTTCTTT.

The V call is TRBV2, the J call TRBJ1-2; 9 bases align to TRBD1. Unmatched junction bases numbered 13, after V lost 6 bases and J lost 8 bases. The CDR3 length is 15 residues. In germline, CDR1 is SNHLY, CDR2 FYNNEI. The CDR3 protein is CASSAYGTGLWGYTF. The DNA for the CDR3 is TGTGCCAGCAGCGCTTACGGGACAGGGCTATGGGGCTACACCTTC.

CDR3 sequence (DNA): TGCGCCAGCAGCCAAGCAGCGGCTACCAACTATGGCTACACCTTC. Residues: CASSQAAATNYGYTF. This chain links TRBV4-1 with TRBJ1-2, with D unclear. Germline CDR1 is MGHRA and CDR2 is YSYEKL. Trimming removed 1 base from V and 2 bases from J, with 11 bases in between. The CDR3 consists of 15 residues.

The chain uses TRBV7-3 and TRBJ2-1; 9 bases are a match to TRBD1. Losses at the gene ends were 5 bases for V and 5 bases for J; bases not matched to a gene: 7. This CDR3 spans 15 amino acids. Germline CDR1 is SGHTA and CDR2 is FQGTGA. The CDR3 protein is CASSLDRGSHNEQFF. The CDR3 region has the DNA TGTGCCAGCAGCCTGGACAGGGGTAGCCACAATGAGCAGTTCTTC.

This chain joins TRBV7-3 and TRBJ2-3, with 16 positions matching TRBD2. J was trimmed by 6 bases and V by 3 bases; bases with no gene match: 9. Germline V lookup: CDR1 SGHTA, CDR2 FQGTGA. The CDR3 loop spans 18 amino acids. The CDR3 sequence: CASSFSPGLAGGHDTQYF. The CDR3 DNA is TGTGCCAGCAGCTTCTCTCCGGGACTAGCGGGGGGGCACGATACGCAGTATTTT. The whole variable domain, filled in from reference TRBV7-3 and TRBJ2-3, reads GAGVSQTPSNKVTEKGKYVELRCDPISGHTALYWYRQSLGQGPEFLIYFQGTGAADDSGLPNDRFFAVRPEGSVSTLKIQRTERGDSAVYLCASSFSPGLAGGHDTQYFGPGTRLTVL.

V gene TRBV28 combines with J gene TRBJ2-5; D might be TRBD1 (6 bases). V was cut by 5 bases and J by 3 bases, with 19 bases left in between. There are 16 residues in the CDR3. Germline CDR1 and CDR2: MDHEN and SYDVKM. CDR3 coding DNA: TGTGCCAGCAGTCCCCTCCTCACAGGGACAAAAGAGACCCAGTACTTC. Its protein is CASSPLLTGTKETQYF.

This chain joins TRBV28 and TRBJ1-5, with D perhaps matching TRBD1 (6 bases). This CDR3 has 14 amino acids. Germline V gene lookup returns CDR1 MDHEN and CDR2 SYDVKM. Trimming took off 6 bases at V and 7 bases at J, with 16 bases between the two ends. CDR3 residues: CASSRGGATQPQHF. The CDR3 DNA reads TGTGCCAGCAGCCGTGGGGGGGCAACGCAGCCCCAGCATTTT.

This chain connects TRBV4-2 to TRBJ2-2; TRBD2 aligns across 9 bases. V was pared by 0 bases and J by 6 bases, with 11 bases of the junction left unmatched. The CDR3 length is 18 residues. The germline gives CDR1 LGHNA, CDR2 YNFKEQ. Here the CDR3 reads CASSQESGTSGFSGELFF. DNA for the CDR3: TGTGCCAGCAGCCAAGAAAGTGGAACTAGCGGGTTTTCCGGGGAGCTGTTTTTT.

This chain uses TRBV4-2 with TRBJ2-2; 7 bases are a match to TRBD2. The CDR3 is made up of 16 amino acids. CDR1 and CDR2 from the germline V gene are LGHNA and YNFKEQ. Trimming at V came to 4 bases and at J to 1 base, leaving 6 bases not matched to a gene. The CDR3 is CASSREAGLNTGELFF. The CDR3 coding sequence is TGTGCCAGCAGCCGAGAAGCGGGACTGAACACCGGGGAGCTGTTTTTT.

The J gene is TRBJ1-3, the V gene TRBV5-4; possibly TRBD1 for D (5 bases). Germline V gene lookup returns CDR1 SGHNT and CDR2 YYREEE (reference sequence). The CDR3 is 16 amino acids. The V end lost 3 bases, the J end lost 0 bases, and 13 bases lay between the germline ends. As DNA, the CDR3 is TGTGCCAGCAGCTCGCCCCGACAGTCCTCTGGAAACACCATATATTTT. As protein: CASSSPRQSSGNTIYF. Drawing the rest from reference TRBV5-4 and TRBJ1-3, the complete variable domain is ETGVTQSPTHLIKTRGQQVTLRCSSQSGHNTVSWYQQALGQGPQFIFQYYREEENGRGNFPPRFSGLQFPNYSSELNVNALELDDSALYLCASSSPRQSSGNTIYFGEGSWLTVV.

This chain uses TRBV13 with TRBJ1-1; D is undetermined. From germline, CDR1 is PRHDT and CDR2 FYEKMQ (reference sequence). V lost 0 bases to trimming and J lost 1 base, with 12 bases between them. The CDR3 has 16 residues. The CDR3 DNA reads as TGTGCCAGCAGCTTAGGCTCTTTAACAAGGAACACTGAAGCTTTCTTT. It codes for CASSLGSLTRNTEAFF.

The rearrangement joins TRBV7-8 to TRBJ1-1; D gene uncertain. CDR3 length equals 16 residues. Germline CDR1 is SGHVS and CDR2 is FQNEAQ. V was pared by 5 bases and J by 0 bases, with 16 bases between. The CDR3 nucleotides are TGTGCCAGCAGCCCTATGAGGGTGGCCATGAACACTGAAGCTTTCTTT. Translation: CASSPMRVAMNTEAFF.

The V call is TRBV5-1, the J call TRBJ2-7; the D gene is possibly TRBD2 (6 bases). V lost 7 bases, J lost 1 base, and 15 bases lay in between. Germline V lookup: CDR1 SGHRS, CDR2 YFSETQ. This CDR3 has 14 residues. In nucleotides, the CDR3 is TGCGCCAGCCACTCACCGGGGGTATCCTACGAGCAGTACTTC. It yields the protein CASHSPGVSYEQYF. The full variable domain, in which reference TRBV5-1 and TRBJ2-7 provide the parts outside the CDR3, is KAGVTQTPRYLIKTRGQQVTLSCSPISGHRSVSWYQQTPGQGLQFLFEYFSETQRNKGNFPGRFSGRQFSNSRSEMNVSTLELGDSALYLCASHSPGVSYEQYFGPGTRLTVT.

The genes are TRBV5-1 and TRBJ1-4; TRBD1 matches at 9 bases. The V gene's germline CDR1 is SGHRS and CDR2 YFSETQ. V dropped 5 bases and J dropped 7; count of bases not matched to a gene: 9. The CDR3 covers 15 residues. CDR3 sequence: CASSSQAGQGEKLFF. CDR3 nucleotide sequence: TGCGCCAGCAGTTCCCAGGCGGGACAGGGTGAAAAACTGTTTTTT.

V is TRBV4-3 and J is TRBJ1-1, with D tentatively TRBD1 (5 bases). The CDR3 is 15 residues long. Trimming left V 0 bases short and J 5 bases short, with 13 bases between. Germline V gene lookup returns CDR1 LGHNA and CDR2 YSLEER. DNA of the CDR3: TGCGCCAGCAGCCAAGAAACAGCTCGGGGGACTGAAGCTTTCTTT. Protein: CASSQETARGTEAFF.